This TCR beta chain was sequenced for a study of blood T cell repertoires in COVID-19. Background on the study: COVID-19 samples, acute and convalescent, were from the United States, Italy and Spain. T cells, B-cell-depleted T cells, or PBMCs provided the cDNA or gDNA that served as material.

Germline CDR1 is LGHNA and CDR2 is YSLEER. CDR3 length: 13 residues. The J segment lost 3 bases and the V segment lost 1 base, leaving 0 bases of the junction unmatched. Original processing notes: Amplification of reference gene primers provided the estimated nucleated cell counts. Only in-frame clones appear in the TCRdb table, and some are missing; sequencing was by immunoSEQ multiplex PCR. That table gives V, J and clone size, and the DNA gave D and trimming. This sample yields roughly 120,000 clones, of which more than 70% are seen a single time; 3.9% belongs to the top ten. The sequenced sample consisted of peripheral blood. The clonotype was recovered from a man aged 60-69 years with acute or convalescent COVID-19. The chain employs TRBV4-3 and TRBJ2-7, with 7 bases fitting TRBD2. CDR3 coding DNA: TGCGCCAGCAGCCAAGGGACTAGCTACGAGCAGTACTTC. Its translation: CASSQGTSYEQYF.